This T cell receptor (beta chain) appears in the sequencing data of a study of T-cell reconstitution after alpha-beta-depleted transplantation in children. Library preparation (for TCRbeta) was performed with unique molecular identifiers. Each CDR3 protein is one row after TCRdb ran MiXCR on the PCR reads. The table records approximately 520,000 distinct CDR3 sequences, about 10% of them present only once. Germline V CDR1 and CDR2: SEHNR, FQNEAQ (reference sequence). This CDR3 region has 17 residues. V was shortened by 4 bases and J by 1 base, with 19 bases between the two germline ends. Worth noting for this clonotype: Its antigen is still unknown.

Regarding the study as a whole: For some patients, TCRbeta diversity was high at day 60 because of recipient T cells and thymic progenitors that survived. Diversity and T-cell counts at one year after transplant derived mostly from new T cells. At around two months after transplant, the alpha-beta T cells were reportedly derived from several hundred expanded clones that came from non-depleted graft cells.

The sample in question was PBMCs, mostly from graft donor cells, obtained 180 days after TCRalphabeta/CD19-depleted stem cell transplant. The sequence was collected from a female patient aged 2-9 years who had a stem cell transplant for aplastic anemia, so the T cells may come from the graft donor. The genes are TRBV7-9 and TRBJ1-2, with D perhaps TRBD1 (6 bases). As DNA, the CDR3 is TGTGCCAGCAGCTCTAGCTCGTCGGACAGACGTAACTATGGCTACACCTTC. Amino acid sequence: CASSSSSSDRRNYGYTF.